This T cell receptor beta chain derives from a study of blood T cells in healthy people across ages. Study conclusions and caveats: PBMCs left unsorted prevented a conclusive naive versus antigen-experienced comparison.

The authors ran a second PCR of roughly 6 to 12 cycles using a sample-barcoded 5' primer and a J-beta primer mix. Each cDNA molecule, via a template-switch adaptor with 12 random nucleotides, was tagged. Each sample yielded at least 2.5 million CDR3-containing paired-end reads. MiXCR, run by TCRdb on the 5' RACE reads, gives a single entry per CDR3 protein. Altogether 540,000 or so distinct CDR3 sequences are present, around 50% being singletons, with the ten largest covering around 25%. CDR3 length equals 15 residues. From germline, CDR1 is LGHNA and CDR2 YSLEER. Trimming left V 4 bases short and J 0 bases short, with 10 bases between. This clonotype has only one observation. The antigen is unknown.

This clonotype was sampled from an elderly man in good health. The chain links TRBV4-3 to TRBJ2-1, with D unresolved. Source material: blood. The CDR3 loop reads CASSRRPNSYNEQFF. Here the CDR3 DNA reads TGCGCCAGCAGCCGGCGGCCGAACTCCTACAATGAGCAGTTCTTC.